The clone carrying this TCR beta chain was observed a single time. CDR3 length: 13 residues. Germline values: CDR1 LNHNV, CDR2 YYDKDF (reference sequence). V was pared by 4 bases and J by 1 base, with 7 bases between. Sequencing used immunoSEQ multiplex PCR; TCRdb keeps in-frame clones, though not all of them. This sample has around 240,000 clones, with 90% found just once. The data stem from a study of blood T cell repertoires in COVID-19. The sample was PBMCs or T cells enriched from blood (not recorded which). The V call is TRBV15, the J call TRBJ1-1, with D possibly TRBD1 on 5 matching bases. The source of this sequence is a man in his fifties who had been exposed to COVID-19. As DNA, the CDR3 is TGTGCCACCAGCATTGACAGGAACACTGAAGCTTTCTTT. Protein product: CATSIDRNTEAFF.